Below are 15 T cell receptor beta chains sequenced from a single sample in a study of shared clonotypes between healthy human individuals. Generated by immunoSEQ multiplex PCR, the TCRdb table keeps only in-frame clones and is missing some. The sample yields about 2.4 million clones, around 94% seen once. The sequencing sample was made of naive CD4+ T cells sorted from blood. The subset here: CD45RA+ positively selected. These receptors came from a man between 18 and 29 years old in good health.

As DNA, the CDR3 is TGTGCCAGCGGTTGGTTGACAGGGACTGGAAACACCATATATTTT. Its protein product is CASGWLTGTGNTIYF. This chain links TRBV6-4 with TRBJ1-3, with TRBD1 matching over 7 bases. The CDR3 runs to 15 residues. V shed 8 bases and J 2 bases; nucleotides not matched to a gene: 9. The germline CDR1 and CDR2 sequences are MRHNA and SNTAGT.

The V call is TRBV28, the J call TRBJ1-3; D is undetermined. V was cut by 6 bases and J by 4 bases, with 4 bases left in between. The CDR3 has 11 amino acids. Per germline, CDR1 MDHEN and CDR2 SYDVKM. CDR3 nucleotides: TGTGCCAGCAGGACCGGAAACACCATATATTTT. It encodes CASRTGNTIYF. The full variable domain, its missing parts supplied by reference TRBV28 and TRBJ1-3, is DVKVTQSSRYLVKRTGEKVFLECVQDMDHENMFWYRQDPGLGLRLIYFSYDVKMKEKGDIPEGYSVSREKKERFSLILESASTNQTSMYLCASRTGNTIYFGEGSWLTVV.

This chain uses TRBV15 with TRBJ1-1, with D unresolved. The CDR3 extends over 15 amino acids. Germline-derived CDR1 and CDR2 are LNHNV and YYDKDF (reference sequence). V was shortened by 1 base and J by 3 bases, with 12 bases between the two germline ends. CDR3: CATSRGGQKYTEAFF. CDR3 sequence (DNA): TGTGCCACCAGCAGAGGTGGGCAGAAGTACACTGAAGCTTTCTTT. Together with reference TRBV15 and TRBJ1-1, the CDR3 gives the full variable domain: DAMVIQNPRYQVTQFGKPVTLSCSQTLNHNVMYWYQQKSSQAPKLLFHYYDKDFNNEADTPDNFQSRRPNTSFCFLDIRSPGLGDTAMYLCATSRGGQKYTEAFFGQGTRLTVV.

This clone was detected a few times. V usage is TRBV7-2 and J usage is TRBJ2-5; perhaps TRBD1 as D (5 bases). V was shortened by 2 bases and J by 3 bases, with 7 bases between the two germline ends. Germline-derived CDR1 and CDR2 are SGHTA and FQGNSA. The CDR3 sequence is 13 residues long. This CDR3 reads CASSLRREETQYF. The CDR3 bases are TGTGCCAGCAGCTTACGCAGGGAAGAGACCCAGTACTTC.

The V and J genes are TRBV7-6 and TRBJ2-7; tentative D call: TRBD1 (5 bases). Trimming pared 3 bases from V and 3 bases from J, leaving 9 bases between. CDR3 size: 13 residues. CDR1 and CDR2 (germline): SGHVS, FNYEAQ. The CDR3 region has the DNA TGTGCCAGCAGCTTGAGGCAGGGCTACGAGCAGTACTTC. Translation gives CASSLRQGYEQYF.

J is TRBJ2-5 and V is TRBV5-1; D possibly uses TRBD1 or TRBD2 (5 bases each). CDR1 and CDR2 (germline): SGHRS, YFSETQ. The CDR3 extends over 15 amino acids. V gave up 0 bases and J gave up 2 bases, with 11 bases separating them. CDR3 loop: CASSLGGFSQETQYF. In nucleotides, the CDR3 is TGCGCCAGCAGCTTGGGGGGGTTCTCACAAGAGACCCAGTACTTC.

The rearrangement joins TRBV7-2 to TRBJ2-5; D uncertain. The CDR3 covers 14 residues. Trimming took 0 bases from V and 9 from J, leaving 14 bases between them. CDR1 is SGHTA and CDR2 is FQGNSA in the germline V gene. CDR3 residues: CASSLAQAPVAQYF. CDR3 bases: TGTGCCAGCAGCTTAGCGCAGGCCCCCGTAGCCCAGTACTTC.

This clone was seen once. The chain is built from TRBV5-6 and TRBJ1-2, with TRBD1 as a possible D gene (6 bases). Germline V gene sequence: CDR1 SGHDT, CDR2 YYEEEE. V lost 3 bases, J lost 2 bases, and 11 bases lay in between. The CDR3 runs to 14 residues. In nucleotides, the CDR3 is TGTGCCAGCAGCTCCAACAGGGAGAACTATGGCTACACCTTC. Translation: CASSSNRENYGYTF.

V and J are TRBV5-1 and TRBJ2-3; a weak D match, TRBD1 (6 bases). With 4 bases removed from V and 2 bases from J, the gap between germline ends came to 17 bases. The CDR3 is 16 amino acids. CDR1 is SGHRS, CDR2 YFSETQ, per germline. CDR3 DNA sequence: TGCGCCAGCAGCCCACAGGGTCTCGCCCACACAGATACGCAGTATTTT. This codes for CASSPQGLAHTDTQYF.

The V and J genes are TRBV4-3 and TRBJ2-5; no clear D gene. The end of the DNA fits TRBJ2-7 better, so the J call may be wrong. Per germline, CDR1 LGHNA and CDR2 YSLEER. The CDR3 is 15 amino acids. CDR3 sequence reads: CASSQEGLPHYEQYF. In DNA form, the CDR3 reads TGCGCCAGCAGCCAAGAGGGTCTACCACACTACGAGCAGTACTTC.

The rearrangement links TRBV5-4 to TRBJ2-4; D perhaps matches TRBD2 (6 bases). CDR3 length: 16 residues. Deletions cut 4 bases from V and 0 bases from J, with 14 bases between. Germline assignment: CDR1 SGHNT and CDR2 YYREEE (reference sequence). In DNA form, the CDR3 reads TGTGCCAGCAGCCCGGGACTTGCTGGAGCCAAAAACATTCAGTACTTC. The encoded protein is CASSPGLAGAKNIQYF.

The CDR3 DNA sequence: TGTGCCAGCAGCATTGTAAGGGGGAACACTGAAGCTTTCTTT. Residues: CASSIVRGNTEAFF. The chain recombines TRBV21-1 with TRBJ1-1; TRBD1 reflects the table's D call only, with no check against the DNA. TRBV21-1 is a pseudogene. The CDR3 spans 14 residues.

The chain couples TRBV7-2 to TRBJ2-7; the match to TRBD2 covers 10 bases. Losses at the gene ends were 1 base for V and 2 bases for J; bases not matched to a gene: 5. The germline V gene has CDR1 SGHTA and CDR2 FQGNSA. The CDR3 covers 16 residues. The CDR3 loop is CASSLVSTSGTYEQYF. The CDR3 DNA reads TGTGCCAGCAGCTTAGTAAGCACTAGCGGGACCTACGAGCAGTACTTC.

The rearrangement joins TRBV11-2 to TRBJ2-7; a possible D gene is TRBD2 (6 bases). The CDR3 is made up of 17 amino acids. Trimming removed 0 bases at V and 3 bases at J, with 18 bases between. Germline CDR1 SGHAT, CDR2 FQNNGV. For the CDR3, the DNA is TGTGCCAGCAGCTTAGACCATCGGGCGGGACGAGTCTACGAGCAGTACTTC. Its protein product is CASSLDHRAGRVYEQYF.

The gene calls are TRBV15 and TRBJ2-1, with 8 bases matching TRBD2. The germline V gene encodes CDR1 LNHNV and CDR2 YYDKDF (reference sequence). The CDR3 spans 16 residues. The V and J ends lost 3 bases and 7 bases, in that order; junction bases with no gene match: 11. The CDR3, as DNA: TGTGCCACCAGCAGGGGCAGAGGACTAGCTACGAATGAGCAGTTCTTC. Amino acid sequence: CATSRGRGLATNEQFF.